Below, one T cell receptor (beta chain) is given with its context. The CDR3 spans 16 residues. The germline gives CDR1 DFQATT, CDR2 SNEGSKA (reference sequence). The junction had 9 bases not matched to a gene; V was cut back by 4 bases and J by 4 bases. When the RNA was reverse transcribed, random hexamers were used with an input of roughly 0.45 to 1 ug. Amplification of TCR beta CDR3 by immunoSEQ multiplex PCR spanned 54 Vbeta and 13 Jbeta. TCRdb processed the immunoSEQ multiplex PCR reads anew with MiXCR; each CDR3 protein has one entry. The sample has 160,000 or so distinct CDR3 sequences, over 95% seen once. This sample stems from a study of CD8 T cells in Susac syndrome.

Sequencing was carried out using CD8+ T cells from PBMCs. The chain has TRBV20-1 and TRBJ2-1; TRBD2 aligns across 11 bases. The origin of this receptor is a human donor with multiple sclerosis. CDR3 nucleotides: TGCAGTGCTACCGATAGCGGGGGGGCGTCGTACAATGAGCAGTTCTTC. As protein: CSATDSGGASYNEQFF.